This TCR beta chain was recorded in a study of tumor-infiltrating lymphocytes in primary liver carcinoma. Both RNA and DNA were isolated together from around 20-30 mg of bulk tissue that had not been sorted. With regard to this clonotype: An end of the junction does not agree with germline; a read error may underlie this.

Reverse transcription of approximately 520 ng total RNA with a constant-region primer produced TCR beta cDNA. Library construction for TCR beta comprised three nested multiplex PCR rounds performed with slightly modified ARM-PCR. Investigators reported that the first two PCR rounds, at roughly 11 cycles each, used TRBV1-TRBV30 forward primers with a C-beta reverse primer. TCRdb re-analysed the multiplex PCR reads in MiXCR, keeping a single row per CDR3 protein. Of about 44,000 distinct CDR3 sequences in the sample, approximately 82% were seen once. The CDR3 runs to 15 residues. Looked up from germline, CDR1 is SGHNT and CDR2 is YYREEE (reference sequence).

V gene TRBV5-4 combines with J gene TRBJ2-5; D may be TRBD1 (5 bases). Material for sequencing was tumor-adjacent normal liver tissue. The receptor was derived from a woman in her twenties or thirties with primary liver carcinoma and hepatitis B virus infection. In DNA, the CDR3 is TGTGCCAGCAGCTTATCGGACACGCCACAAGAGACCCAGTACTTT. Translating gives CASSLSDTPQETQYF.